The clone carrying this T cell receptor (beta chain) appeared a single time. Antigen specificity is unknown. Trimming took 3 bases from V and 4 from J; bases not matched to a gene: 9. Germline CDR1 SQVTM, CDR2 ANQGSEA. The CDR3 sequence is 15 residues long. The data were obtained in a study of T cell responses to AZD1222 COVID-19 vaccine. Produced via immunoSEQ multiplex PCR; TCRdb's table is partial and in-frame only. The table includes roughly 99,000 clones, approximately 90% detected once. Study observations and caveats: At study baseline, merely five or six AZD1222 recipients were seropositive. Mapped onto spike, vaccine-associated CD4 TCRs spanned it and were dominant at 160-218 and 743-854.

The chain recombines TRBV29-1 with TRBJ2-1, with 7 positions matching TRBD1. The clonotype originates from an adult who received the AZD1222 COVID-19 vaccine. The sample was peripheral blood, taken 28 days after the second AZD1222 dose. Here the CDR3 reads CSVEQRGDRYNEQFF. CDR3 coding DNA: TGCAGCGTTGAGCAGAGAGGGGACAGATACAATGAGCAGTTCTTC.